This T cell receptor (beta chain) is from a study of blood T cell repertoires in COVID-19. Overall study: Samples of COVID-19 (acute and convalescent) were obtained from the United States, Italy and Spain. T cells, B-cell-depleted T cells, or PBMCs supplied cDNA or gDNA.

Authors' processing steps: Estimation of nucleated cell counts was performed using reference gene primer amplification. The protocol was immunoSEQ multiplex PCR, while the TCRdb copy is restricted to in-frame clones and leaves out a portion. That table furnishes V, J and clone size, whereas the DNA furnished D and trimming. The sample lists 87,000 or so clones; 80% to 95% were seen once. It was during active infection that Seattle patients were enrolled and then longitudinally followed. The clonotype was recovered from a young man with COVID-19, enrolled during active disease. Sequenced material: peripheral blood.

In DNA form, the CDR3 reads TGTGCCAGCAGTCTTGGCAGCCGCCAGGCGATCTCCTACGAGCAGTACTTC. This sequence encodes CASSLGSRQAISYEQYF. The chain uses TRBV5-6 and TRBJ2-7; no firm D call. Germline V gene data show CDR1 as SGHDT and CDR2 as YYEEEE. The CDR3 covers 17 residues. V lost 5 bases and J lost 0, with 21 bases in between. Together with reference TRBV5-6 and TRBJ2-7, the CDR3 gives the full variable domain: DAGVTQSPTHLIKTRGQQVTLRCSPKSGHDTVSWYQQALGQGPQFIFQYYEEEERQRGNFPDRFSGHQFPNYSSELNVNALLLGDSALYLCASSLGSRQAISYEQYFGPGTRLTVT.